These 25 T cell receptor beta chains were all obtained from the same sample, sequenced in a study of blood T cell repertoires in COVID-19 (dated by TCRdb to the early 2020s). Receptor amplification or capture employed the immunoSEQ multiplex PCR assay. Imported from immuneACCESS, the table was reduced by TCRdb to in-frame sequences with V and J called. These copies leave out some clones; in studies compared against another copy, an unresolved V gene accounts for under half, and the cause of the remainder is not known. The sample contains fewer than 400,000 clones, 83% of them found a single time. 2.5% to 3% of the sample comes from the top ten. The sequencing input was peripheral blood. These receptors originate from a man aged 30 to 39 with active or convalescent COVID-19.

The genes are TRBV29-1 and TRBJ2-1, with unresolved D. CDR3 length: 14 residues. CDR1 and CDR2 from the germline V gene are SQVTM and ANQGSEA. Trimming stripped 3 bases from V and 0 bases from J, with 9 bases between. CDR3 bases: TGCAGCGTTGATACAGCCATCTCCTACAATGAGCAGTTCTTC. The encoded protein is CSVDTAISYNEQFF.

The V call is TRBV5-1, the J call TRBJ2-2, with TRBD2 identical over 10 bases. Trimming cost V 4 bases and J 5 bases; bases outside gene matches: 5. The germline V gene has CDR1 SGHRS and CDR2 YFSETQ. CDR3 length: 15 amino acids. CDR3 in amino acids: CASSGGLASTGELFF. The CDR3 DNA is TGCGCCAGCAGCGGGGGACTAGCGTCAACCGGGGAGCTGTTTTTT. The full variable domain, in which reference TRBV5-1 and TRBJ2-2 provide the parts outside the CDR3, is KAGVTQTPRYLIKTRGQQVTLSCSPISGHRSVSWYQQTPGQGLQFLFEYFSETQRNKGNFPGRFSGRQFSNSRSEMNVSTLELGDSALYLCASSGGLASTGELFFGEGSRLTVL.

This clone has more than one count but fewer than ten. V usage is TRBV5-4 and J usage is TRBJ2-1; D is undetermined. V lost 4 bases and J 7 bases, leaving 21 bases between the germline ends. The CDR3 is 16 amino acids. Germline V gene sequence: CDR1 SGHNT, CDR2 YYREEE (reference sequence). The CDR3 spells CASSPPPLADGNEQFF. CDR3 DNA: TGTGCCAGCAGCCCCCCCCCACTGGCGGATGGGAATGAGCAGTTCTTC.

The chain recombines TRBV2 with TRBJ1-6, with D possibly matching TRBD1 (5 bases). CDR3 size: 15 residues. Germline V CDR1 and CDR2: SNHLY, FYNNEI. The germline V and J ends were trimmed by 3 bases and 9 bases, with 15 bases remaining between them. The CDR3 DNA is TGTGCCAGCAGTGACCAGGGTATGGGTGCTTCACCCCTCCACTTT. Its translation: CASSDQGMGASPLHF.

The chain joins TRBV4-3 to TRBJ2-5, with D possibly being TRBD1 (5 bases). Germline-derived CDR1 and CDR2 are LGHNA and YSLEER. Trimming cost V 0 bases and J 5 bases, with 13 bases left between them. CDR3 size: 15 residues. CDR3 coding DNA: TGCGCCAGCAGCCAAGAGAAAAGCAGGGCGGAGACCCAGTACTTC. Protein product: CASSQEKSRAETQYF.

This clone was seen more than once but under ten times. The genes are TRBV5-1 and TRBJ1-4; 8 positions agree with TRBD1. This CDR3 is 15 amino acids long. V was clipped by 4 bases and J by 5 bases; unmatched bases: 7. Germline V CDR1 and CDR2: SGHRS, YFSETQ. In nucleotides, the CDR3 is TGCGCCAGCAGCCGTGCGGGACAGGAGAATGAAAAACTGTTTTTT. Amino acid sequence: CASSRAGQENEKLFF.

This clone appeared a single time. The chain links TRBV27 to TRBJ2-1; 7 bases align to TRBD1. This CDR3 region has 13 residues. The junction had 10 bases not matched to a gene; V was cut back by 8 bases and J by 9 bases. Germline values: CDR1 MNHEY, CDR2 SMNVEV (reference sequence). The CDR3 here is CASGRGGLGEQFF. CDR3 nucleotides: TGTGCCAGCGGGAGAGGGGGCCTGGGTGAGCAGTTCTTC.

This chain joins TRBV4-2 and TRBJ2-7, with 7 bases aligning to TRBD1. With 2 bases clipped from V and 3 bases from J, the junction kept 7 bases outside the gene matches. The CDR3 runs to 15 residues. Germline CDR1 and CDR2: LGHNA and YNFKEQ. DNA of the CDR3: TGTGCCAGCAGCCAAATGAGGGGGCAGGGCTACGAGCAGTACTTC. It yields the protein CASSQMRGQGYEQYF.

As for this clone: At the DNA level, this CDR3 is encoded by other sequences in the same sample as well. This chain connects TRBV14 to TRBJ2-5, with 16 bases matching TRBD2. Germline loops: CDR1 SGHDN, CDR2 FVKESK. The junction had 2 bases not matched to a gene; V was cut back by 5 bases and J by 5 bases. This CDR3 has 15 amino acids. CDR3 sequence reads: CASSWGLAGGETQYF. In DNA form, the CDR3 reads TGTGCCAGCAGCTGGGGACTAGCGGGAGGGGAGACCCAGTACTTC.

V and J are TRBV28 and TRBJ2-1; 8 bases match TRBD2. The CDR3 has 15 amino acids. V dropped 2 bases and J dropped 8; count of bases not matched to a gene: 8. The V gene's germline CDR1 is MDHEN and CDR2 SYDVKM. This chain's CDR3 is CASSLGLSGGYEQFF. CDR3 DNA: TGTGCCAGCAGTTTAGGTCTCAGCGGGGGTTATGAGCAGTTCTTC.

The chain recombines TRBV6-6 with TRBJ1-1; 7 bases line up with TRBD1. Trimming took 0 bases from V and 7 from J; bases not matched to a gene: 5. This CDR3 has 14 residues. CDR1 and CDR2 from the germline V gene are MNHNY and SVGAGI (reference sequence). The chain's CDR3 is CASSYSDRVSEAFF. In DNA, the CDR3 is TGTGCCAGCAGTTACTCCGACAGGGTTAGTGAAGCTTTCTTT.

The chain is built from TRBV19 and TRBJ2-1, with TRBD2 matching 13 bases. CDR3 length equals 16 residues. The V gene's germline CDR1 is LNHDA and CDR2 SQIVND (reference sequence). V was clipped by 1 base and J by 9 bases; unmatched bases: 6. CDR3 nucleotides: TGTGCCAGTAGTATAGTAGGGGGACTAGCGGGGCGTGAGCAGTTCTTC. Encoded protein: CASSIVGGLAGREQFF.

The V call is TRBV12-3 or TRBV12-4, the J call TRBJ1-2, with a weak D call TRBD1 (6 bases). This CDR3 is built from 13 residues. Trimming removed 9 bases at V and 4 bases at J, with 15 bases between. CDR3 bases: TGTGCCAGTAGGACAGCTCAGGCCTATGGCTACACCTTC. Protein: CASRTAQAYGYTF.

The chain carries TRBV30 and TRBJ2-6, with a possible D match to TRBD1 (6 bases). V lost 6 bases to trimming and J lost 2 bases, with 23 bases between them. The germline V gene has CDR1 GTSNPN and CDR2 SVGIG (reference sequence). The CDR3 covers 18 residues. This CDR3 reads CACTTDRTNFPGANVLTF. CDR3 coding DNA: TGTGCCTGCACTACAGACAGGACAAACTTCCCTGGGGCCAACGTCCTGACTTTC.

V gene TRBV27 combines with J gene TRBJ2-3, with 14 bases matching TRBD2. V lost 6 bases and J lost 6; bases outside the gene matches: 5. The germline V gene has CDR1 MNHEY and CDR2 SMNVEV (reference sequence). The CDR3 length is 15 residues. CDR3 DNA: TGTGCCAGCAGGGCGACTAGCGGGGGGGCCGATACGCAGTATTTT. It translates to CASRATSGGADTQYF.

V and J are TRBV7-9 and TRBJ2-7; D is unresolved. CDR1 and CDR2 from the germline V gene are SEHNR and FQNEAQ (reference sequence). The CDR3 spans 12 residues. Trimming took off 3 bases at V and 2 bases at J, with 5 bases between the two ends. The CDR3, as DNA: TGTGCCAGCAGCTTCGTAGCCTACGAGCAGTACTTC. Translated: CASSFVAYEQYF.

This clone came up once. This chain links TRBV14 with TRBJ2-7, with a tentative D call TRBD2 (5 bases). Germline V gives CDR1 SGHDN, CDR2 FVKESK. V was pared by 0 bases and J by 0 bases, with 9 bases between. This CDR3 region has 15 residues. CDR3 nucleotides: TGTGCCAGCAGCCAAGAGCCGGGGTCCTCCTACGAGCAGTACTTC. Residues: CASSQEPGSSYEQYF.

J is TRBJ1-6 and V is TRBV14; D is undetermined. Trimming removed 0 bases from V and 0 bases from J, with 9 bases in between. This CDR3 comprises 17 residues. The germline CDR1 and CDR2 sequences are SGHDN and FVKESK. The CDR3 DNA is TGTGCCAGCAGCCAAGAGGCGGGAACCTCCTATAATTCACCCCTCCACTTT. This gives the protein CASSQEAGTSYNSPLHF.

CDR3 coding DNA: TGCGCCAGCAGCTTGCCCCAGGGGAACACCGGGGAGCTGTTTTTT. This gives the protein CASSLPQGNTGELFF. The V gene is TRBV5-1, the J gene TRBJ2-2; TRBD1 might be the D (5 bases). This CDR3 has 15 amino acids. V was clipped by 1 base and J by 1 base, with 8 bases between them. The germline V gene has CDR1 SGHRS and CDR2 YFSETQ.

In its sample, this clone was seen once. The J gene is TRBJ1-3, the V gene TRBV7-9; D uncertain. The CDR3 has 13 amino acids. Per germline, CDR1 SEHNR and CDR2 FQNEAQ (reference sequence). V was cut by 2 bases and J by 7 bases, with 9 bases left in between. The CDR3 loop reads CASSLPGGNTIYF. The CDR3 DNA is TGTGCCAGCAGCTTACCGGGAGGGAACACCATATATTTT.

This clone occurred once. V is TRBV5-4 and J is TRBJ1-1, with TRBD1 as a possible D gene (6 bases). CDR3 length: 13 amino acids. Germline V gene lookup returns CDR1 SGHNT and CDR2 YYREEE (reference sequence). The germline V and J ends were trimmed by 8 bases and 1 base, with 12 bases remaining between them. Written as DNA, the CDR3 is TGTGCCAGTACAGGGAGGGCGAACACTGAAGCTTTCTTT. Translated: CASTGRANTEAFF.

CDR3 nucleotide sequence: TGTGCCAGCAGTGCCCAGGGAGGCGAGCAGTACTTC. Its translation: CASSAQGGEQYF. The chain couples TRBV27 to TRBJ2-7; the D gene is possibly TRBD2 (6 bases). This CDR3 comprises 12 residues. The V gene's germline CDR1 is MNHEY and CDR2 SMNVEV (reference sequence). Trimming cost V 5 bases and J 6 bases, with 11 bases left between them.

The chain carries TRBV18 and TRBJ1-4; 11 nucleotides match TRBD1. This CDR3 region has 15 residues. From germline, CDR1 is KGHSH and CDR2 LQKENI. V shed 3 bases, J shed 7 bases, and the junction held 4 bases outside the gene matches. CDR3 sequence: CASSPPGQGGEKLFF. CDR3 nucleotide sequence: TGTGCCAGCTCACCCCCGGGACAGGGGGGTGAAAAACTGTTTTTT.

In this sample, this clone turned up once. The chain is built from TRBV5-1 and TRBJ1-1; D remains unclear. V was shortened by 1 base and J by 4 bases, with 14 bases between the two germline ends. CDR1 is SGHRS and CDR2 is YFSETQ in the germline V gene. This CDR3 is 15 amino acids long. The CDR3 region is CASSLYGLDGTEAFF. CDR3 nucleotide sequence: TGCGCCAGCAGCTTGTACGGACTGGATGGCACTGAAGCTTTCTTT.

This chain connects TRBV18 to TRBJ1-1, with TRBD1 matching over 8 bases. The CDR3 is 13 amino acids. Germline V gene sequence: CDR1 KGHSH, CDR2 LQKENI. V lost 5 bases and J lost 1; bases outside the gene matches: 0. This CDR3 is CASSGQGNTEAFF. As DNA, the CDR3 is TGTGCCAGCTCAGGACAGGGGAACACTGAAGCTTTCTTT.